This T cell receptor beta chain comes out of a study of regulatory T cells in long-lasting Graves disease. Germline V lookup: CDR1 DFQATT, CDR2 SNEGSKA (reference sequence). Trimming left V 0 bases short and J 4 bases short, with 16 bases between. The CDR3 spans 16 residues. Stated time point: persistent/refractory GD, antithyroid drugs over 5 years with positive TRAb. With RNA extracted from PBMCs as input, the TCR library was made. All patients originated from an endocrinology department located in Xi'an, China. The authors built TCR beta libraries using iRepertoire HTBI primers and Arm-PCR of CDR3 regions. In the authors' methods: Overall, samples carried approximately 56 TRBV and more than 13 TRBJ segments. TCRdb recomputed calls from the multiplex PCR reads with MiXCR, one row per CDR3 protein. TCRdb's processing, not the authors' own work, is the source of the V and J calls. The sample records some 370,000 distinct CDR3 sequences, less than 25% being singletons.

The chain employs TRBV20-1 and TRBJ1-5; TRBD1 is a possible D gene (6 bases). The sample in question was peripheral blood mononuclear cells (PBMCs), obtained when the disease was refractory, from a patient treated with antithyroid drugs. This sequence was found in a female donor with Graves disease. The CDR3 loop is CSARDFRGPLNQPQHF. The CDR3 DNA is TGCAGTGCTAGAGATTTTCGGGGGCCACTAAATCAGCCCCAGCATTTT.